These 13 T cell receptor beta chains were sequenced from one sample in a study of identical twins. TCRdb itself ran the 5' RACE reads through MiXCR, one entry per CDR3 protein. The sample has just over 500,000 distinct CDR3 sequences; under 25% are singletons. Another study also made use of these data, one on T cells expressing NK-cell markers.

Sequenced input: CD4+ T cells sorted from blood. The receptors stem from a woman between 18 and 30 years old in good health.

The sample holds a few counts of this clonotype. The rearrangement joins TRBV9 to TRBJ2-3; 10 bases are shared with TRBD2. This CDR3 has 14 residues. V lost 4 bases to trimming and J lost 6 bases; unmatched junction nucleotides: 5. The V gene's germline CDR1 is SGDLS and CDR2 YYNGEE. The CDR3 loop reads CASSSLAGVDTQYF. CDR3 bases: TGTGCCAGCAGCTCCCTAGCGGGAGTGGATACGCAGTATTTT. Using reference TRBV9 and TRBJ2-3 for the parts outside the CDR3, the full variable domain is DSGVTQTPKHLITATGQRVTLRCSPRSGDLSVYWYQQSLDQGLQFLIQYYNGEERAKGNILERFSAQQFPDLHSELNLSSLELGDSALYFCASSSLAGVDTQYFGPGTRLTVL.

The V and J genes are TRBV29-1 and TRBJ2-1; D is possibly TRBD1 or TRBD2 (5 bases each). The CDR3 loop spans 13 amino acids. The V gene's germline CDR1 is SQVTM and CDR2 ANQGSEA. The germline V and J ends were trimmed by 3 bases and 4 bases, with 10 bases remaining between them. The DNA of the CDR3 is TGCAGCGTTGACCGGGACGGGTACAATGAGCAGTTCTTC. Translation: CSVDRDGYNEQFF.

Concerning this clonotype itself: Its ends do not fully match the called genes, so a read error is possible. DNA of the CDR3: TGTGCCAGCAGCCTTGGGACTAGCGGGGAAGCGAAGCGGAGGAGGTTC. Translation: CASSLGTSGEAKRRRF. The chain is built from TRBV5-5 and TRBJ2-7; 13 bases align to TRBD2. Germline CDR1 and CDR2: SGHKS and YYEKEE (reference sequence). This CDR3 comprises 16 residues.

This clonotype was detected ten times or more. The chain uses TRBV29-1 and TRBJ2-7; weak D call: TRBD1 (5 bases). With 4 bases removed from V and 2 bases from J, the gap between germline ends came to 12 bases. The germline V gene has CDR1 SQVTM and CDR2 ANQGSEA. There are 13 residues in the CDR3. CDR3 protein: CSVANRSPYEQYF. The CDR3 nucleotides read TGCAGCGTTGCGAACAGGAGCCCCTACGAGCAGTACTTC.

Only a few counts were recorded for this clonotype. The rearrangement joins TRBV5-5 to TRBJ2-7; the D is unclear. V lost 4 bases and J lost 9, with 17 bases in between. This CDR3 is 13 amino acids long. Germline assignment: CDR1 SGHKS and CDR2 YYEKEE (reference sequence). The CDR3 loop reads CASSPEILGRQYF. As DNA, the CDR3 is TGTGCCAGCAGCCCGGAAATTTTGGGCAGGCAGTACTTC. The variable domain in full, completed from reference TRBV5-5 and TRBJ2-7, reads DAGVTQSPTHLIKTRGQQVTLRCSPISGHKSVSWYQQVLGQGPQFIFQYYEKEERGRGNFPDRFSARQFPNYSSELNVNALLLGDSALYLCASSPEILGRQYFGPGTRLTVT.

This clonotype was detected only a few times. The chain carries TRBV20-1 and TRBJ2-3, with 7 bases that match TRBD2. Germline values: CDR1 DFQATT, CDR2 SNEGSKA (reference sequence). V was pared by 6 bases and J by 3 bases, with 9 bases of the junction left unmatched. The CDR3 spans 14 residues. The chain's CDR3 is CSALGREMTDTQYF. Here the CDR3 DNA reads TGCAGTGCCCTGGGGCGGGAGATGACAGATACGCAGTATTTT.

The chain recombines TRBV5-1 with TRBJ2-7; 15 nucleotides align to TRBD2. Germline CDR1 SGHRS, CDR2 YFSETQ. This CDR3 contains 16 residues. The J segment lost 2 bases and the V segment lost 4 bases, leaving 4 bases of the junction unmatched. The CDR3 DNA is TGCGCCAGCAGCCCGGGACTAGCGGGGGGCACCTACGAGCAGTACTTC. This gives the protein CASSPGLAGGTYEQYF.

The V call is TRBV20-1, the J call TRBJ2-4, with 7 nucleotides matching TRBD1. Germline lookup yields CDR1 DFQATT and CDR2 SNEGSKA (reference sequence). This CDR3 spans 14 amino acids. DNA of the CDR3: TGCAGCTCGACAACGGGACAGATAGGAGGAGTTCAGTACTTC. It specifies CSSTTGQIGGVQYF.

CDR3 amino acids: CASSVDDGAGSWIYQETQYF. For the CDR3, the DNA is TGTGCCAGCAGCGTAGATGATGGGGCAGGGAGTTGGATATACCAAGAGACCCAGTACTTC. This chain links TRBV9 with TRBJ2-5, with D possibly called TRBD1 or TRBD2 (5 bases each). CDR3 length: 20 amino acids. Looked up from germline, CDR1 is SGDLS and CDR2 is YYNGEE. Trimming stripped 0 bases from V and 0 bases from J, with 24 bases between.

This clonotype occurred a few times. The V call is TRBV20-1, the J call TRBJ1-3, with D uncertain. Per the germline V gene, CDR1 is DFQATT and CDR2 is SNEGSKA (reference sequence). This CDR3 comprises 13 residues. V was shortened by 0 bases and J by 9 bases, with 12 bases between the two germline ends. CDR3 in amino acids: CSARDPTTRTIYF. The CDR3 DNA reads as TGCAGTGCTAGAGATCCGACTACCCGCACCATATATTTT.

There are a few counts of this clonotype. The chain has TRBV7-9 and TRBJ2-1; 7 bases align to TRBD2. The CDR3 has 14 amino acids. J lost 9 bases, V lost 6 bases, and 11 bases had no gene match. Germline assignment: CDR1 SEHNR and CDR2 FQNEAQ (reference sequence). The CDR3 DNA reads as TGTGCCAGCAGTATCCCTGGGGGGGGTACTGAGCAGTTCTTC. It codes for CASSIPGGGTEQFF.

This clonotype was seen a handful of times. The CDR3 bases are TGTGCCAGCAGTGGGACAGGGAGGAACATTCAGTACTTC. Amino acid sequence: CASSGTGRNIQYF. V and J are TRBV12-3 or TRBV12-4 and TRBJ2-4, with 9 nucleotides matching TRBD1. This CDR3 has 13 residues. With 5 bases clipped from V and 7 bases from J, the junction kept 3 bases outside the gene matches.

The chain carries TRBV10-2 and TRBJ2-5, with D uncertain. The CDR3 has 14 amino acids. Trimming pared 6 bases from V and 7 bases from J, leaving 18 bases between. The V gene's germline CDR1 is WSHSY and CDR2 SAAADI. CDR3 in amino acids: CASRGLGLVGTQYF. In DNA form, the CDR3 reads TGCGCCAGCAGAGGCCTTGGTTTGGTAGGGACCCAGTACTTC.